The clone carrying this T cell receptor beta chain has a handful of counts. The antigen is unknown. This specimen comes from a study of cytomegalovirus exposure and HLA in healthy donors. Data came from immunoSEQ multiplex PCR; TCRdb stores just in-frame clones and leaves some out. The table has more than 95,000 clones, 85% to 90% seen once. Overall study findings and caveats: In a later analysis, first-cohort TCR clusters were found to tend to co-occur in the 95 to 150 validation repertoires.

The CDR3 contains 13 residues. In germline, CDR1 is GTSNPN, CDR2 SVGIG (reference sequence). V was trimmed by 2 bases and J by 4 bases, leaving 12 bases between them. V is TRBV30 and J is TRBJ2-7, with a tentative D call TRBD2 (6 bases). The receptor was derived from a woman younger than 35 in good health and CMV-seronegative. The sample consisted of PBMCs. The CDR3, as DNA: TGTGCCTGGAGTACGGGACGGGGGTACGAGCAGTACTTC. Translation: CAWSTGRGYEQYF.